The 25 T cell receptor beta chains below come from one sample, sequenced in a study of blood T cell repertoires in COVID-19. Sequenced by immunoSEQ multiplex PCR; TCRdb stores in-frame clones only, minus some. The sample has tens of thousands of clones, roughly 83% seen once. Specimen: peripheral blood. These receptors all stem from a human donor in a cohort sampled during active COVID-19.

The chain joins TRBV19 to TRBJ2-7; 9 bases fit TRBD1. V shed 6 bases, J shed 6 bases, and the junction held 3 bases outside the gene matches. Germline lookup yields CDR1 LNHDA and CDR2 SQIVND (reference sequence). The CDR3 is 12 amino acids. CDR3 coding DNA: TGTGCCAGTAGGGGGACAGGGTCCGAGCAGTACTTC. It encodes CASRGTGSEQYF.

The sample holds one count of this clone. The DNA for the CDR3 is TGTGCCAGCAGCCAAGAAGTGGCGGGGGGCAGGAATGAGCAGTTCTTC. Protein: CASSQEVAGGRNEQFF. The chain combines TRBV4-2 with TRBJ2-1; TRBD2 agrees at 8 bases. The CDR3 runs 16 residues. The germline gives CDR1 LGHNA, CDR2 YNFKEQ. With 0 bases clipped from V and 7 bases from J, the junction kept 8 bases outside the gene matches.

This sequence joins TRBV30 and TRBJ1-2; D gene unclear. V was pared by 2 bases and J by 7 bases, with 11 bases between. CDR3 size: 12 residues. Germline CDR1 is GTSNPN and CDR2 is SVGIG (reference sequence). The DNA of the CDR3 is TGTGCCTGGAGTACGGAACGGGTTGGCTACACCTTC. Its protein is CAWSTERVGYTF.

The J gene is TRBJ1-3, the V gene TRBV7-2; no firm D call. Germline CDR1 reads SGHTA; CDR2 reads FQGNSA. Between the trimmed V and J ends, which lost 1 base and 0 bases, there was a span of 4 bases. This CDR3 has 14 residues. This chain's CDR3 is CASSLDYSGNTIYF. The DNA of the CDR3 is TGTGCCAGCAGCTTAGATTACTCTGGAAACACCATATATTTT.

Points on this clone: One end of the junction does not line up with germline, which may come from a read error. The chain couples TRBV6-5 to TRBJ2-4; TRBD1 matches at 8 bases. This CDR3 region has 14 residues. Germline V gene sequence: CDR1 MNHEY, CDR2 SVGAGI. The CDR3 nucleotides read TGTGCCAGCAGTGACTCAGGGGGCGAGAACATTCAGTACTTC. It specifies CASSDSGGENIQYF.

V usage is TRBV5-4 and J usage is TRBJ1-6, with TRBD1 matching 8 bases. The trim removed 7 bases at V and 14 bases at J, leaving 8 bases unmatched. The CDR3 extends over 12 amino acids. Germline V gene data show CDR1 as SGHNT and CDR2 as YYREEE (reference sequence). This CDR3 is CASQTRTGSLHF. DNA for the CDR3: TGTGCCAGCCAAACGAGGACAGGGTCCCTCCACTTT.

A few counts support this clone. The rearrangement links TRBV7-6 to TRBJ1-6; D is possibly TRBD1 (6 bases). The CDR3 runs 16 residues. Germline V lookup: CDR1 SGHVS, CDR2 FNYEAQ. The ends were cut back, 5 bases at V and 7 bases at J, with 18 bases in the middle. In DNA form, the CDR3 reads TGTGCCAGCAGCGATCAAATTCGACAGGCCAATTCACCCCTCCACTTT. Translation gives CASSDQIRQANSPLHF. The entire variable domain, with the rest obtained from reference TRBV7-6 and TRBJ1-6, is as follows: GAGVSQSPRYKVTKRGQDVALRCDPISGHVSLYWYRQALGQGPEFLTYFNYEAQQDKSGLPNDRFSAERPEGSISTLTIQRTEQRDSAMYRCASSDQIRQANSPLHFGNGTRLTVT.

This clone was seen once. The chain is built from TRBV30 and TRBJ1-2, with D possibly TRBD1 on 5 matching bases. CDR1 is GTSNPN and CDR2 is SVGIG in the germline V gene (reference sequence). CDR3 length: 12 amino acids. CDR3: CVLGRADYGYTF. The CDR3 region has the DNA TGTGTGCTGGGCAGGGCGGACTATGGCTACACCTTC. The whole variable domain, filled in from reference TRBV30 and TRBJ1-2, reads SQTIHQWPATLVQPVGSPLSLECTVEGTSNPNLYWYRQAAGRGLQLLFYSVGIGQISSEVPQNLSASRPQDRQFILSSKKLLLSDSGFYLCVLGRADYGYTFGSGTRLTVV.

The V and J genes are TRBV9 and TRBJ1-1; D possibly corresponds to TRBD1 (5 bases). The CDR3 is 14 amino acids. Germline loops: CDR1 SGDLS, CDR2 YYNGEE. Trimming removed 4 bases from V and 4 bases from J, with 14 bases in between. The CDR3 region has the DNA TGTGCCAGCAGCTGGCGCAGGGAGGGCACTGAAGCTTTCTTT. It is translated as CASSWRREGTEAFF.

V gene TRBV10-2 combines with J gene TRBJ1-1, with D tentatively TRBD1 (5 bases). Trimming removed 6 bases from V and 1 base from J, with 12 bases in between. Germline assignment: CDR1 WSHSY and CDR2 SAAADI. The CDR3 length is 14 residues. CDR3 nucleotides: TGCGCCAGCAGGGGTACCAGGGAGAACACTGAAGCTTTCTTT. Translating it yields CASRGTRENTEAFF.

This clone was found a few times. The V gene is TRBV5-1, the J gene TRBJ2-6; the D is unclear. This CDR3 region has 15 residues. Trimming left V 4 bases short and J 0 bases short, with 8 bases between. Germline CDR1 SGHRS, CDR2 YFSETQ. The DNA of the CDR3 is TGCGCCAGCAGCGCGGTGAGCTCTGGGGCCAACGTCCTGACTTTC. The encoded protein is CASSAVSSGANVLTF.

This clone was detected a few times. The V gene is TRBV19, the J gene TRBJ1-5; possible D gene TRBD1, 6 bases. CDR3 length: 13 residues. Per germline, CDR1 LNHDA and CDR2 SQIVND (reference sequence). V lost 4 bases and J lost 3, with 7 bases in between. The CDR3 sequence is CASSNRDNQPQHF. The CDR3 region has the DNA TGTGCCAGTAGTAACAGGGACAATCAGCCCCAGCATTTT.

The V and J genes are TRBV27 and TRBJ2-7, with 7 bases aligning to TRBD1. This CDR3 contains 14 residues. Trimming at V came to 6 bases and at J to 0 bases, leaving 5 bases not matched to a gene. The germline gives CDR1 MNHEY, CDR2 SMNVEV (reference sequence). CDR3 protein: CASSRDSISYEQYF. The CDR3 DNA follows: TGTGCCAGCAGCCGGGACAGCATCTCCTACGAGCAGTACTTC.

This chain uses TRBV7-2 with TRBJ1-1; 7 bases are a match to TRBD1. The CDR3 covers 15 residues. Germline values: CDR1 SGHTA, CDR2 FQGNSA. J was trimmed by 1 base and V by 4 bases; bases with no gene match: 6. The CDR3 loop reads CASSWNRGQNTEAFF. In DNA, the CDR3 is TGTGCCAGCAGCTGGAACAGGGGTCAGAACACTGAAGCTTTCTTT.

The chain recombines TRBV6-2 or TRBV6-3 with TRBJ2-7; 8 bases match TRBD1. Germline CDR1 and CDR2: MNHEY and SVGEGT. The CDR3 covers 16 residues. With 4 bases clipped from V and 1 base from J, the junction kept 9 bases outside the gene matches. This CDR3 reads CASSSSPRTGSYEQYF. As DNA, the CDR3 is TGTGCCAGCAGTTCGTCCCCCCGGACAGGGTCCTACGAGCAGTACTTC.

V is TRBV5-4 and J is TRBJ1-2; 8 nucleotides align to TRBD1. Germline CDR1 is SGHNT and CDR2 is YYREEE (reference sequence). The CDR3 totals 13 residues. V lost 4 bases to trimming and J lost 4 bases; unmatched junction nucleotides: 3. The CDR3 spells CASSPDRGYGYTF. The CDR3 nucleotides are TGTGCCAGCAGCCCTGACAGGGGCTATGGCTACACCTTC.

The V call is TRBV3-1 (or the pseudogene TRBV3-2), the J call TRBJ1-2; 12 bases match TRBD1. V dropped 5 bases and J dropped 3; count of bases not matched to a gene: 19. The CDR3 is 20 residues long. Germline CDR1 LGHDT, CDR2 YNNKEL (reference sequence). The CDR3 sequence is CASSAPGSRGQGAIDYGYTF. CDR3 DNA: TGTGCCAGCAGCGCTCCCGGGTCCAGGGGACAGGGGGCGATCGACTATGGCTACACCTTC.

The chain uses TRBV11-2 and TRBJ1-1, with a tentative D call TRBD1 (6 bases). This CDR3 region has 15 residues. V gave up 5 bases and J gave up 1 base, with 14 bases separating them. Germline-derived CDR1 and CDR2 are SGHAT and FQNNGV. The CDR3 DNA reads TGTGCCAGCAGCCCCCAGGGGACGGCGAACACTGAAGCTTTCTTT. Its protein is CASSPQGTANTEAFF.

The chain employs TRBV4-2 and TRBJ1-1; no firm D call. CDR1 LGHNA and CDR2 YNFKEQ come from the germline V gene. V was pared by 0 bases and J by 0 bases, with 11 bases between. CDR3 length equals 16 residues. CDR3 DNA: TGTGCCAGCAGCCAAGACAGGTCAACCATGAACACTGAAGCTTTCTTT. Protein product: CASSQDRSTMNTEAFF.

The chain has TRBV15 and TRBJ2-3; TRBD2 matches 11 bases. The CDR3 sequence is 18 residues long. J gave up 2 bases and V 1 base, and 8 bases lay outside the gene matches. CDR1 and CDR2 (germline): LNHNV, YYDKDF (reference sequence). The CDR3 protein is CATSRALLTSGDTDTQYF. DNA of the CDR3: TGTGCCACCAGCAGAGCCCTCTTGACTAGCGGGGACACAGATACGCAGTATTTT.

The V and J genes are TRBV6-6 and TRBJ1-4, with D maybe TRBD1 (6 bases). Germline V gives CDR1 MNHNY, CDR2 SVGAGI (reference sequence). This CDR3 spans 16 amino acids. V dropped 5 bases and J dropped 7 bases, with 20 bases sitting between them. Here the CDR3 reads CASSQPDRSFFEKLFF. In nucleotides, the CDR3 is TGTGCCAGCAGTCAACCCGACAGGTCCTTTTTTGAAAAACTGTTTTTT.

The chain couples TRBV6-5 to TRBJ1-5; D unclear. Germline V gene lookup returns CDR1 MNHEY and CDR2 SVGAGI. There are 15 residues in the CDR3. V was cut by 0 bases and J by 1 base, with 7 bases left in between. In DNA form, the CDR3 reads TGTGCCAGCAGTTACTCCGCGGGGAGCAATCAGCCCCAGCATTTT. Protein product: CASSYSAGSNQPQHF.

The chain joins TRBV18 to TRBJ2-7; D might be TRBD1 (6 bases). The V end lost 3 bases, the J end lost 2 bases, and 11 bases lay between the germline ends. Germline assignment: CDR1 KGHSH and CDR2 LQKENI. The CDR3 runs 14 residues. This CDR3 is CASSPARQAYEQYF. CDR3 coding DNA: TGTGCCAGCTCACCCGCACGACAGGCCTACGAGCAGTACTTC.

This clone showed up just once. The genes are TRBV6-1 and TRBJ2-1; TRBD2 matches 8 bases. V trimming: 3 bases; J trimming: 5 bases; junction bases outside the gene matches: 6. This CDR3 spans 15 amino acids. The germline V gene encodes CDR1 MNHNS and CDR2 SASEGT. Here the CDR3 reads CASSDPGGTNNEQFF. CDR3 bases: TGTGCCAGCAGTGACCCGGGGGGGACAAACAATGAGCAGTTCTTC.

This chain joins TRBV7-2 and TRBJ1-2, with D perhaps TRBD1 (5 bases). The CDR3 has 15 amino acids. Germline V gene lookup returns CDR1 SGHTA and CDR2 FQGNSA. V dropped 1 base and J dropped 6 bases, with 15 bases sitting between them. Written as DNA, the CDR3 is TGTGCCAGCAGCTTAGTGGGGCGGGGGAAGGATGGCTACACCTTC. This sequence encodes CASSLVGRGKDGYTF.